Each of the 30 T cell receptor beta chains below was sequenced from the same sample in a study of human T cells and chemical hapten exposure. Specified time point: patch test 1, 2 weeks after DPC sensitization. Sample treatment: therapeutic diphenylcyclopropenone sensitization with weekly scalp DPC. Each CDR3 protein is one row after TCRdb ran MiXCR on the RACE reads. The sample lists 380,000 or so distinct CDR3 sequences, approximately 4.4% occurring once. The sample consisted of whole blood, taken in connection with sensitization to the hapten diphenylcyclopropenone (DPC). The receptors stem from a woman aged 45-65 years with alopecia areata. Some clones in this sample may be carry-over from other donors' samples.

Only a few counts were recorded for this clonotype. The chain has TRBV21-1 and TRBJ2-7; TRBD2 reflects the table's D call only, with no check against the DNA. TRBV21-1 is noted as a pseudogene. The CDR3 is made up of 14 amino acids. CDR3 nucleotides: TGTGCCAGCAGCTACCTAGCGGCCCCCTACGAGCAGTACTTC. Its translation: CASSYLAAPYEQYF.

CDR3 in amino acids: CAISPGGGDTQYF. The DNA of the CDR3 is TGTGCCATCTCCCCAGGGGGGGGAGATACGCAGTATTTT. This chain uses TRBV10-3 with TRBJ2-3; D tentatively reads TRBD1 or TRBD2 (7 bases each). CDR1 is ENHRY, CDR2 SYGVKD, per germline. The CDR3 length is 13 residues. Trimming took 8 bases from V and 5 from J, leaving 14 bases between them.

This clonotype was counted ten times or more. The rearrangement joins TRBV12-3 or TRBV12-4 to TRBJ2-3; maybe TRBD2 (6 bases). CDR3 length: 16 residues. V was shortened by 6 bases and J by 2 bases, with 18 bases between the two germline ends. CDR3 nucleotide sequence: TGTGCCAGCAGCCCAAGCGGGCGGGGATACACAGATACGCAGTATTTT. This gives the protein CASSPSGRGYTDTQYF.

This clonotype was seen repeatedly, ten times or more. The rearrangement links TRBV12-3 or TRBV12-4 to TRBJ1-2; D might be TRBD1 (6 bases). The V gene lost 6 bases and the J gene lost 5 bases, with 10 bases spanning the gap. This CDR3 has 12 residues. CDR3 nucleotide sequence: TGTGCCAGCAGCGACAGGATTTATGGCTACACCTTC. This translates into CASSDRIYGYTF.

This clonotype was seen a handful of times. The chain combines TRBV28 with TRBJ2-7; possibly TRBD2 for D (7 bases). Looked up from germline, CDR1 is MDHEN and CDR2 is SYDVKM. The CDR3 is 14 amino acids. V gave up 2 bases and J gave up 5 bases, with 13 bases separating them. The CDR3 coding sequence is TGTGCCAGCAGTTTAGGAGGGGGGGACAACGAGCAGTACTTC. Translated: CASSLGGGDNEQYF.

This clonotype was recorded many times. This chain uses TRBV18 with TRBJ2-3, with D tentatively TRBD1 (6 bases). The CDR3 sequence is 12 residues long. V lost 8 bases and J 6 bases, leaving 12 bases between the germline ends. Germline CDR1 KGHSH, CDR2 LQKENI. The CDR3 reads CASSPQGDTQYF. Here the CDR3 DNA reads TGTGCCAGCAGCCCCCAGGGGGATACGCAGTATTTT. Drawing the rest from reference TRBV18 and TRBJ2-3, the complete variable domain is NAGVMQNPRHLVRRRGQEARLRCSPMKGHSHVYWYRQLPEEGLKFMVYLQKENIIDESGMPKERFSAEFPKEGPSILRIQQVVRGDSAAYFCASSPQGDTQYFGPGTRLTVL.

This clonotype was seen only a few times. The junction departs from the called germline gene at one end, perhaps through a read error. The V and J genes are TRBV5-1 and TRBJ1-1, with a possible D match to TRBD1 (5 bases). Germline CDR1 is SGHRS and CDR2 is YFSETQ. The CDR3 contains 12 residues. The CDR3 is CASRLDPGAAFF. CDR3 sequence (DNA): TGCGCCAGCAGGTTGGATCCCGGGGCGGCTTTCTTT.

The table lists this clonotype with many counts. The CDR3: CASSWNQETQYF. The CDR3 coding sequence is TGCGCCAGCAGCTGGAACCAAGAGACCCAGTACTTC. The rearrangement links TRBV5-1 to TRBJ2-5; D gene uncertain. The germline V and J ends were trimmed by 3 bases and 0 bases, with 3 bases remaining between them. The V gene's germline CDR1 is SGHRS and CDR2 YFSETQ. The CDR3 length is 12 residues.

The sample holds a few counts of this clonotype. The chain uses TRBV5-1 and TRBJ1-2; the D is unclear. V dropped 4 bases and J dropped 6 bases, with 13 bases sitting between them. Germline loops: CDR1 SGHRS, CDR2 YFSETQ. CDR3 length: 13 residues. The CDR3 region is CASSHITEDGYTF. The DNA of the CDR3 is TGCGCCAGCAGCCATATCACAGAGGATGGCTACACCTTC.

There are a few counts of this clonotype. CDR3 sequence: CASSQELGSSYNSPLHF. As DNA, the CDR3 is TGCGCCAGCAGCCAAGAATTGGGGAGCTCCTATAATTCACCCCTCCACTTT. This chain connects TRBV4-1 to TRBJ1-6; D is uncertain. This CDR3 is 17 amino acids long. In germline, CDR1 is MGHRA, CDR2 YSYEKL. The V end was cut by 0 bases, the J end by 0 bases, with 9 bases between.

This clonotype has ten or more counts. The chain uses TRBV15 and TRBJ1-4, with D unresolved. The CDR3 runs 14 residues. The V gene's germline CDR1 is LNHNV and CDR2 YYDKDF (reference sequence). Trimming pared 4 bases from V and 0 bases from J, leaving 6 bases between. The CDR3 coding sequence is TGTGCCACCAGCAACGAGTCAACTAATGAAAAACTGTTTTTT. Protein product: CATSNESTNEKLFF.

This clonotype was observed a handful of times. CDR3 nucleotides: TGTGCCAGCAGCCTTAGACAGGGGTCATCTAGCACAGATACGCAGTATTTT. Translating gives CASSLRQGSSSTDTQYF. The rearrangement uses TRBV6-2 or TRBV6-3 and TRBJ2-3; 8 bases align to TRBD1. Germline V gene data show CDR1 as MNHEY and CDR2 as SVGEGT. After removal of 6 bases from V and 0 bases from J, the junction contained 11 bases not matched to a gene. The CDR3 length is 17 residues.

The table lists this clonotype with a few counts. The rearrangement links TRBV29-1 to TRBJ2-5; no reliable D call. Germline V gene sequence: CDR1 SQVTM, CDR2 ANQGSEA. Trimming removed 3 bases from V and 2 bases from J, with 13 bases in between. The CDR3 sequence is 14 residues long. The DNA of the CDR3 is TGCAGCGTTGATGACGGACGGCTTCAAGAGACCCAGTACTTC. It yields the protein CSVDDGRLQETQYF.

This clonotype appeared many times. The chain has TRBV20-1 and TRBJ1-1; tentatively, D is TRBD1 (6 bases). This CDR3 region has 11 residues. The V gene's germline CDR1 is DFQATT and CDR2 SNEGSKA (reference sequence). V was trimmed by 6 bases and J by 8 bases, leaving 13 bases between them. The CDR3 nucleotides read TGCAGTGCCCGAAGGACAGCCGAAGCTTTCTTT. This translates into CSARRTAEAFF.

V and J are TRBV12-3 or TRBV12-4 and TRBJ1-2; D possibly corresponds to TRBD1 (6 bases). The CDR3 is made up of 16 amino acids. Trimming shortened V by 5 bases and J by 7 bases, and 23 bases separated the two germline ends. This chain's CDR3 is CASSPGAGAPPGGYTF. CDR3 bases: TGTGCCAGCAGTCCCGGGGCAGGGGCGCCTCCGGGTGGCTACACCTTC.

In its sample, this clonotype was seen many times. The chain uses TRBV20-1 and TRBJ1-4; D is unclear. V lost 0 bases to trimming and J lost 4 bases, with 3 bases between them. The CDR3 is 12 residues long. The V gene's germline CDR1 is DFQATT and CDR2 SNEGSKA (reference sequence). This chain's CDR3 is CSARDRNEKLFF. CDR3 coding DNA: TGCAGTGCTAGAGATCGTAATGAAAAACTGTTTTTT.

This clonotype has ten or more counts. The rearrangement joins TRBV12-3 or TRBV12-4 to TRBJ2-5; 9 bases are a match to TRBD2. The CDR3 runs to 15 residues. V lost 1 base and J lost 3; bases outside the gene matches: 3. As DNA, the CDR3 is TGTGCCAGCAGTTTAGGGGTAGCGGGGGAAGAGACCCAGTACTTC. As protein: CASSLGVAGEETQYF.

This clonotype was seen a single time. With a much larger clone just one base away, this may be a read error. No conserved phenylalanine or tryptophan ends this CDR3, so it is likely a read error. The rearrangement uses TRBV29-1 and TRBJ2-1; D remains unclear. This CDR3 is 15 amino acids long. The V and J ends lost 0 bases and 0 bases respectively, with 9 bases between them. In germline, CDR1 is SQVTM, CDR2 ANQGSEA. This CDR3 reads CSVEDFGSSYNEQFY. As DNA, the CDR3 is TGCAGCGTTGAAGATTTTGGCAGCTCCTACAATGAGCAGTTCTAC.

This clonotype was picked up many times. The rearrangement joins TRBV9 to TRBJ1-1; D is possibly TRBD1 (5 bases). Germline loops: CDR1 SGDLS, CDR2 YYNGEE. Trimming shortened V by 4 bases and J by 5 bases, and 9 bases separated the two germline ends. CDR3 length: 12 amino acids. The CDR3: CASSKQGTEAFF. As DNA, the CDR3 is TGTGCCAGCAGCAAGCAGGGTACTGAAGCTTTCTTT.

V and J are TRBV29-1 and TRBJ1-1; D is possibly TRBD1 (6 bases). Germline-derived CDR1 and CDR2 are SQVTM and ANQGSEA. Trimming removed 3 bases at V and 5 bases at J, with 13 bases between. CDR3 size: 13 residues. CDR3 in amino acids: CSVDRKGETEAFF. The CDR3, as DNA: TGCAGCGTTGATCGGAAGGGGGAAACTGAAGCTTTCTTT.

The CDR3 region has the DNA TGTGCCAGCTCGGGGGCGGGCCCCGAGCAGTACTTC. Amino acid sequence: CASSGAGPEQYF. This chain joins TRBV18 and TRBJ2-7; D is possibly TRBD1 (6 bases). The CDR3 has 12 amino acids. CDR1 is KGHSH, CDR2 LQKENI, per germline. V gave up 6 bases and J gave up 6 bases, with 12 bases separating them.

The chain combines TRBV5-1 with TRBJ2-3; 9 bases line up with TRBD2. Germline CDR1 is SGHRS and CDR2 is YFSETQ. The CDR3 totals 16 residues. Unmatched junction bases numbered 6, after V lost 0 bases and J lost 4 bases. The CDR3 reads CASSLDSGGESDTQYF. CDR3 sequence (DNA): TGCGCCAGCAGCTTGGATAGCGGGGGTGAGTCAGATACGCAGTATTTT. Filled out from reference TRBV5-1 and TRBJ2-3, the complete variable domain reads KAGVTQTPRYLIKTRGQQVTLSCSPISGHRSVSWYQQTPGQGLQFLFEYFSETQRNKGNFPGRFSGRQFSNSRSEMNVSTLELGDSALYLCASSLDSGGESDTQYFGPGTRLTVL.

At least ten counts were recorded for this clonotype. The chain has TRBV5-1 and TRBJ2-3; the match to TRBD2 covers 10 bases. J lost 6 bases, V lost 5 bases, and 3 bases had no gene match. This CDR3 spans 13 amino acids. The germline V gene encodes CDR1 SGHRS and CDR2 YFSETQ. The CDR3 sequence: CASRSGGADTQYF. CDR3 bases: TGCGCCAGCAGGAGCGGGGGGGCGGATACGCAGTATTTT.

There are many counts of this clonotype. The CDR3 spells CASSLGQVSYNEQFF. In DNA form, the CDR3 reads TGTGCCAGCAGTTTAGGGCAGGTTTCCTACAATGAGCAGTTCTTC. The rearrangement links TRBV12-3 or TRBV12-4 to TRBJ2-1; D is undetermined. This CDR3 comprises 15 residues. The V and J ends lost 1 base and 1 base respectively, with 8 bases between them.

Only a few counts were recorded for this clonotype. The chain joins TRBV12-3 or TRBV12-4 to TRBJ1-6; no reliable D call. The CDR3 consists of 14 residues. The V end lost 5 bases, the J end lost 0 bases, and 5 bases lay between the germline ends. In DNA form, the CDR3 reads TGTGCCAGCAGTCGGACCTCCTATAATTCACCCCTCCACTTT. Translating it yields CASSRTSYNSPLHF.

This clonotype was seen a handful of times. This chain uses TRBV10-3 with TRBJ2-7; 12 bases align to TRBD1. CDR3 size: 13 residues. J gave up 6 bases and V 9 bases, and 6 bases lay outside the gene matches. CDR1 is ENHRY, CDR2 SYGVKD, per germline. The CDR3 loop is CAMAGTGGGEQYF. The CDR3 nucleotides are TGTGCCATGGCCGGGACAGGGGGCGGCGAGCAGTACTTC.

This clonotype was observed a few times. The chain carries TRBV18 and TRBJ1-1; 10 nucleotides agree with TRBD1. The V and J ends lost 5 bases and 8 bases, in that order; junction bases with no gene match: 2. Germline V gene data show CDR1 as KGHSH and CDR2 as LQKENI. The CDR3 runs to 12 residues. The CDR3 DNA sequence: TGTGCCAGCTCAAGGGACAGGGGCGAAGCTTTCTTT. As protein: CASSRDRGEAFF.

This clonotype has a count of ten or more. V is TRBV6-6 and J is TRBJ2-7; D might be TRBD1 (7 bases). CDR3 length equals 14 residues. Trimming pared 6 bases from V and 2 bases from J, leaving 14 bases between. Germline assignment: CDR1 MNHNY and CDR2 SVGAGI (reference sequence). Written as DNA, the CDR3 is TGTGCCAGCAGCCCAGGGGGACTCCCCTACGAGCAGTACTTC. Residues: CASSPGGLPYEQYF.

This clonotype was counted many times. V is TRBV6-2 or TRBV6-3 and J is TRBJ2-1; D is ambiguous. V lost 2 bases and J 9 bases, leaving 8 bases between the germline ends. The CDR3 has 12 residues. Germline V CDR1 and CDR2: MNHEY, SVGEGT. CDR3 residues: CASSYVGPEQFF. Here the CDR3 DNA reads TGTGCCAGCAGTTACGTAGGACCTGAGCAGTTCTTC.

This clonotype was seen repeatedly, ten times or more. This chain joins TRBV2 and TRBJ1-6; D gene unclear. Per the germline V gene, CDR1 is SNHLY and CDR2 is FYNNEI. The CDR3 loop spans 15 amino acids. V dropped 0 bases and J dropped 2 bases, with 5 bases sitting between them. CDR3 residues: CASSEAVTYNSPLHF. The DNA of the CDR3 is TGTGCCAGCAGTGAAGCGGTTACCTATAATTCACCCCTCCACTTT.